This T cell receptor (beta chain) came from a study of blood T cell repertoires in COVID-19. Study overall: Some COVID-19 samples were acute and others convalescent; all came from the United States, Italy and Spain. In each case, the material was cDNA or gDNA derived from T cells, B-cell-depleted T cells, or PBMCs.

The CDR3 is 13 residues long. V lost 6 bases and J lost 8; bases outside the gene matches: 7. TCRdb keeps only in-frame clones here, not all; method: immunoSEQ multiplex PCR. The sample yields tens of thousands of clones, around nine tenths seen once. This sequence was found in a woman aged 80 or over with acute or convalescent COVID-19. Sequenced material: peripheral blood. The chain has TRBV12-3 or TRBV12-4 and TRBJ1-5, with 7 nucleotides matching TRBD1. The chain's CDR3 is CASSTGQRKPQHF. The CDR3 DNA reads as TGTGCCAGCAGCACGGGACAGAGGAAGCCCCAGCATTTT.